Below are 25 T cell receptor beta chains sequenced from a single sample in a study of cytomegalovirus exposure and HLA in healthy donors. The PCR was carried out with 60 Vbeta primers and 13 Jbeta primers. The method was immunoSEQ multiplex PCR; TCRdb's version includes in-frame clones alone and lacks a portion of them. The sample consists of under 130,000 clones, roughly 77% of them appearing once. The sequenced sample consisted of PBMCs. The receptors stem from a woman aged 18-29 years in good health and CMV-seropositive.

The chain is built from TRBV30 and TRBJ1-4; 7 bases fit TRBD1. Germline CDR1 is GTSNPN and CDR2 is SVGIG (reference sequence). J was trimmed by 0 bases and V by 5 bases; bases with no gene match: 6. This CDR3 is 15 amino acids long. For the CDR3, the DNA is TGTGCCTGGCGGGCCGGGACAGCAACTAATGAAAAACTGTTTTTT. It specifies CAWRAGTATNEKLFF. The whole variable domain, filled in from reference TRBV30 and TRBJ1-4, reads SQTIHQWPATLVQPVGSPLSLECTVEGTSNPNLYWYRQAAGRGLQLLFYSVGIGQISSEVPQNLSASRPQDRQFILSSKKLLLSDSGFYLCAWRAGTATNEKLFFGSGTQLSVL.

V is TRBV19 and J is TRBJ2-2, with TRBD1 identical over 8 bases. V was clipped by 11 bases and J by 7 bases; unmatched bases: 15. Germline CDR1 is LNHDA and CDR2 is SQIVND (reference sequence). The CDR3 has 15 amino acids. CDR3 sequence: CASSLGQGAVGELFF. The DNA for the CDR3 is TGTGCCTCCTCCCTAGGGCAGGGGGCTGTCGGGGAGCTGTTTTTT.

The V and J genes are TRBV15 and TRBJ1-5; tentative D call: TRBD1 (6 bases). The V end lost 4 bases, the J end lost 2 bases, and 12 bases lay between the germline ends. Germline CDR1 reads LNHNV; CDR2 reads YYDKDF (reference sequence). The CDR3 consists of 15 residues. The CDR3 protein is CATSMRGSGNQPQHF. In DNA, the CDR3 is TGTGCCACCAGCATGAGGGGGTCTGGCAATCAGCCCCAGCATTTT. Full variable domain (missing parts from reference TRBV15 and TRBJ1-5): DAMVIQNPRYQVTQFGKPVTLSCSQTLNHNVMYWYQQKSSQAPKLLFHYYDKDFNNEADTPDNFQSRRPNTSFCFLDIRSPGLGDTAMYLCATSMRGSGNQPQHFGDGTRLSIL.

This sequence joins TRBV11-2 and TRBJ2-7; TRBD2 matches 12 bases. Germline CDR1 is SGHAT and CDR2 is FQNNGV. V dropped 0 bases and J dropped 4; count of bases not matched to a gene: 4. There are 16 residues in the CDR3. CDR3 sequence (DNA): TGTGCCAGCAGCTTAGATCGCGGGACTAGCGGGTACGAGCAGTACTTC. Amino acid sequence: CASSLDRGTSGYEQYF.

The chain is built from TRBV29-1 and TRBJ2-5; unclear D gene. The germline V gene has CDR1 SQVTM and CDR2 ANQGSEA. CDR3 length: 10 amino acids. V was trimmed by 8 bases and J by 5 bases, leaving 9 bases between them. The CDR3 DNA follows: TGCAGCATCTTCCGGGAGACCCAGTACTTC. Its protein product is CSIFRETQYF.

The J gene is TRBJ1-3, the V gene TRBV6-5; unclear D gene. Germline lookup yields CDR1 MNHEY and CDR2 SVGAGI. V lost 0 bases, J lost 2 bases, and 5 bases lay in between. The CDR3 extends over 14 amino acids. The CDR3 here is CASSYSSAGNTIYF. The CDR3 nucleotides read TGTGCCAGCAGTTACTCTTCAGCTGGAAACACCATATATTTT.

The chain recombines TRBV19 with TRBJ2-2, with 7 bases matching TRBD2. This CDR3 has 14 amino acids. From germline, CDR1 is LNHDA and CDR2 SQIVND (reference sequence). V gave up 7 bases and J gave up 7 bases; unmatched junction bases: 9. The CDR3: CASNRGRVDGELFF. The CDR3 nucleotides are TGTGCCAGTAACCGGGGGAGGGTGGACGGGGAGCTGTTTTTT.

This clone appeared a single time. The V and J genes are TRBV5-1 and TRBJ2-3, with 7 bases matching TRBD2. Germline V gene sequence: CDR1 SGHRS, CDR2 YFSETQ. With V trimmed by 0 bases and J by 0 bases, 4 bases remained unmatched. This CDR3 is 16 amino acids long. CDR3 DNA sequence: TGCGCCAGCAGCTTGGGGGACTATCCGAGCACAGATACGCAGTATTTT. This codes for CASSLGDYPSTDTQYF.

J is TRBJ2-3 and V is TRBV27, with 8 positions matching TRBD2. The germline V gene has CDR1 MNHEY and CDR2 SMNVEV (reference sequence). V dropped 8 bases and J dropped 8; count of bases not matched to a gene: 12. The CDR3 is 14 amino acids. The CDR3 DNA reads TGTGCCAGCGGGACACTAGCGGTTAAGGTTACGCAGTATTTT. Its protein product is CASGTLAVKVTQYF.

The chain recombines TRBV9 with TRBJ2-6; D gene ambiguous. CDR1 is SGDLS, CDR2 YYNGEE, per germline. The CDR3 runs to 16 residues. The V gene lost 0 bases and the J gene lost 1 base, with 8 bases spanning the gap. CDR3 DNA sequence: TGTGCCAGCAGCGTAGTTGAACGGTCTGGGGCCAACGTCCTGACTTTC. This codes for CASSVVERSGANVLTF.

This clone has only one observation. The V and J genes are TRBV15 and TRBJ2-7, with 9 bases aligning to TRBD1. The V segment lost 0 bases and the J segment 7 bases; nucleotides outside the gene matches: 19. The CDR3 totals 19 residues. From germline, CDR1 is LNHNV and CDR2 YYDKDF (reference sequence). CDR3: CATSRDWGQGPAGRREQYF. The CDR3 DNA reads TGTGCCACCAGCAGAGATTGGGGACAGGGCCCGGCGGGGAGGAGGGAGCAGTACTTC.

The genes are TRBV7-8 and TRBJ2-4, with 8 bases aligning to TRBD2. With V trimmed by 5 bases and J by 7 bases, 7 bases remained unmatched. The CDR3 runs to 14 residues. The germline V gene encodes CDR1 SGHVS and CDR2 FQNEAQ. CDR3 region: CASSDGTSTNIQYF. Written as DNA, the CDR3 is TGTGCCAGCAGCGATGGGACTAGTACGAACATTCAGTACTTC. Variable domain in full (rest from reference TRBV7-8 and TRBJ2-4): GAGVSQSPRYKVAKRGQDVALRCDPISGHVSLFWYQQALGQGPEFLTYFQNEAQLDKSGLPSDRFFAERPEGSVSTLKIQRTQQEDSAVYLCASSDGTSTNIQYFGAGTRLSVL.

This chain links TRBV7-9 with TRBJ2-7, with 11 bases that match TRBD1. The germline CDR1 and CDR2 sequences are SEHNR and FQNEAQ (reference sequence). The CDR3 runs to 16 residues. With 1 base clipped from V and 5 bases from J, the junction kept 7 bases outside the gene matches. The CDR3 DNA follows: TGTGCCAGCAGCTTAGTAAGGACAGGGGGCTTGAACGAGCAGTACTTC. Residues: CASSLVRTGGLNEQYF.

The chain has TRBV7-2 and TRBJ1-4; D gene uncertain. The CDR3 is 15 residues long. Trimming shortened V by 5 bases and J by 0 bases, and 10 bases separated the two germline ends. The germline gives CDR1 SGHTA, CDR2 FQGNSA. The CDR3 sequence: CASSLQVATNEKLFF. The CDR3 DNA reads as TGTGCCAGCAGCCTCCAGGTTGCAACTAATGAAAAACTGTTTTTT.

V usage is TRBV5-6 and J usage is TRBJ1-1; D is possibly TRBD1 (5 bases). The CDR3 consists of 15 residues. V was pared by 2 bases and J by 7 bases, with 18 bases between. CDR1 and CDR2 from the germline V gene are SGHDT and YYEEEE. The CDR3 DNA follows: TGTGCCAGCAGCTTCGTAACAGCGGGGGGGAGTGAAGCTTTCTTT. Encoded protein: CASSFVTAGGSEAFF.

The V call is TRBV28, the J call TRBJ1-5, with D possibly matching TRBD1 (6 bases). This CDR3 is 13 amino acids long. The ends were cut back, 10 bases at V and 5 bases at J, with 15 bases in the middle. CDR1 and CDR2 from the germline V gene are MDHEN and SYDVKM. Written as DNA, the CDR3 is TGTGCCACCTACAGGGAGATAGATCAGCCCCAGCATTTT. Translating it yields CATYREIDQPQHF.

The chain carries TRBV5-6 and TRBJ1-2, with 10 nucleotides matching TRBD1. Unmatched junction bases numbered 5, after V lost 1 base and J lost 5 bases. CDR1 and CDR2 from the germline V gene are SGHDT and YYEEEE. The CDR3 extends over 15 amino acids. This chain's CDR3 is CASSLLTGGWYGYTF. For the CDR3, the DNA is TGTGCCAGCAGCTTGCTGACAGGGGGCTGGTATGGCTACACCTTC.

The chain uses TRBV30 and TRBJ1-5; 7 bases line up with TRBD1. The CDR3 runs 14 residues. After removal of 4 bases from V and 1 base from J, the junction contained 4 bases not matched to a gene. CDR1 and CDR2 (germline): GTSNPN, SVGIG (reference sequence). The CDR3 DNA follows: TGTGCCTGGAACCGGGACAGAAGCAATCAGCCCCAGCATTTT. Translated: CAWNRDRSNQPQHF.

This clone was counted a single time. CDR3 nucleotide sequence: TGTGCCAGCAGGCAGGGGGGCACCGGGGAGCTGTTTTTT. This translates into CASRQGGTGELFF. V usage is TRBV2 and J usage is TRBJ2-2, with a weak D call TRBD1 (7 bases). Germline V lookup: CDR1 SNHLY, CDR2 FYNNEI. Between the trimmed V and J ends, which lost 6 bases and 4 bases, there was a span of 9 bases. The CDR3 loop spans 13 amino acids.

This sequence joins TRBV14 and TRBJ2-5; the D gene is possibly TRBD2 (5 bases). The CDR3 length is 15 residues. Per the germline V gene, CDR1 is SGHDN and CDR2 is FVKESK. V was shortened by 2 bases and J by 5 bases, with 15 bases between the two germline ends. The CDR3 DNA sequence: TGTGCCAGCAGCCAAAATAGAGGGCATCGGGAGACCCAGTACTTC. It codes for CASSQNRGHRETQYF.

The chain employs TRBV7-3 and TRBJ2-2; 8 nucleotides align to TRBD2. Germline values: CDR1 SGHTA, CDR2 FQGTGA. The ends lost 5 bases at V and 0 bases at J; junction bases unmatched: 5. This CDR3 contains 16 residues. This chain's CDR3 is CASSPLAGSNTGELFF. The CDR3 DNA reads TGTGCCAGCAGCCCTCTAGCGGGTTCGAACACCGGGGAGCTGTTTTTT.

This clone has a single count. The chain has TRBV14 and TRBJ2-1; D is perhaps TRBD2 (6 bases). The germline V gene encodes CDR1 SGHDN and CDR2 FVKESK. The ends were cut back, 1 base at V and 12 bases at J, with 10 bases in the middle. The CDR3 contains 12 residues. The CDR3 region has the DNA TGTGCCAGCAGCCAAGTTGGGCGGGGGCAGTTCTTC. Amino acid sequence: CASSQVGRGQFF.

This chain uses TRBV5-1 with TRBJ1-2; D may be TRBD1 (5 bases). CDR3 length: 13 amino acids. The germline CDR1 and CDR2 sequences are SGHRS and YFSETQ. The V and J ends lost 4 bases and 0 bases respectively, with 7 bases between them. The CDR3 nucleotides read TGCGCCAGCAGCACGGGGGCTAACTATGGCTACACCTTC. As protein: CASSTGANYGYTF.

This clone was detected only a few times. The chain carries TRBV13 and TRBJ2-7, with 8 bases that match TRBD1. CDR3 length equals 14 residues. V trimming: 2 bases; J trimming: 7 bases; junction bases outside the gene matches: 7. In germline, CDR1 is PRHDT, CDR2 FYEKMQ (reference sequence). CDR3 amino acids: CASSLLRQGREQYF. CDR3 nucleotide sequence: TGTGCCAGCAGCTTACTCCGACAGGGGAGAGAGCAGTACTTC.

V usage is TRBV28 and J usage is TRBJ1-3, with 9 bases that match TRBD1. With 2 bases clipped from V and 0 bases from J, the junction kept 5 bases outside the gene matches. The germline gives CDR1 MDHEN, CDR2 SYDVKM. The CDR3 length is 17 residues. CDR3 residues: CASSLLQGAFSGNTIYF. The CDR3 DNA reads as TGTGCCAGCAGTTTACTACAGGGGGCCTTCTCTGGAAACACCATATATTTT.